These 23 T cell receptor beta chains share one sample of origin, sequenced in a study of T cell changes during pregnancy in multiple sclerosis. Sequencing was performed with immunoSEQ multiplex PCR; in TCRdb, only in-frame clones are kept and a portion is missing. The table records over 25,000 clones, under 95% of them present only once. The material was CD4+ T cells from peripheral blood mononuclear cells, obtained in the second trimester of pregnancy. These receptors were collected from a female donor with multiple sclerosis, enrolled in a pregnancy study.

This sequence joins TRBV7-8 and TRBJ1-2; 12 positions agree with TRBD1. Per the germline V gene, CDR1 is SGHVS and CDR2 is FQNEAQ. The CDR3 extends over 16 amino acids. J lost 7 bases, V lost 1 base, and 7 bases had no gene match. CDR3 in amino acids: CASSLDPGQGARGYTF. The DNA of the CDR3 is TGTGCCAGCAGCTTAGACCCGGGACAGGGGGCGCGTGGCTACACCTTC.

The chain recombines TRBV5-1 with TRBJ2-4; 8 bases line up with TRBD1. Germline trimming cut 4 bases from V and 13 bases from J; bases unmatched to any gene: 10. The CDR3 consists of 13 residues. Germline V gene sequence: CDR1 SGHRS, CDR2 YFSETQ. CDR3 nucleotides: TGCGCCAGCAGCCTTGCAGGGGGCGCCGGGCAGTACTTC. This codes for CASSLAGGAGQYF.

This clone occurred once. J is TRBJ2-1 and V is TRBV9, with TRBD1 identical over 7 bases. Germline V gene data show CDR1 as SGDLS and CDR2 as YYNGEE. Trimming removed 5 bases from V and 7 bases from J; junction bases left unmatched: 9. The CDR3 sequence is 14 residues long. The CDR3 DNA is TGTGCCAGCAGTCTAGACAGGGTAAATAATGAGCAGTTCTTC. Amino acids: CASSLDRVNNEQFF.

This clone is a singleton in its sample. The chain couples TRBV5-1 to TRBJ2-2; 8 nucleotides match TRBD1. The V gene end was trimmed by 4 bases and the J gene end by 4 bases; junction bases not matched to a gene: 3. In germline, CDR1 is SGHRS, CDR2 YFSETQ. The CDR3 runs to 14 residues. CDR3 sequence (DNA): TGCGCCAGCAGCGTGGACAGGGTCACCGGGGAGCTGTTTTTT. Amino acid sequence: CASSVDRVTGELFF.

The gene calls are TRBV19 and TRBJ2-2, with D tentatively TRBD2 (6 bases). The CDR3 sequence is 15 residues long. V was clipped by 4 bases and J by 6 bases, with 15 bases between them. Germline V gene data show CDR1 as LNHDA and CDR2 as SQIVND (reference sequence). DNA of the CDR3: TGTGCCAGTAGTAATATGGGGGGAATGGCCGGGGAGCTGTTTTTT. Translation: CASSNMGGMAGELFF. The full variable domain, with the rest looked up from reference TRBV19 and TRBJ2-2, is DGGITQSPKYLFRKEGQNVTLSCEQNLNHDAMYWYRQDPGQGLRLIYYSQIVNDFQKGDIAEGYSVSREKKESFPLTVTSAQKNPTAFYLCASSNMGGMAGELFFGEGSRLTVL.

V usage is TRBV15 and J usage is TRBJ1-5, with 8 bases matching TRBD1. The CDR3 sequence is 17 residues long. Germline CDR1 reads LNHNV; CDR2 reads YYDKDF (reference sequence). The V and J ends lost 2 bases and 1 base, in that order; junction bases with no gene match: 7. The CDR3 DNA is TGTGCCACCAGCAGACCCGACAGGGGAATGAGCAATCAGCCCCAGCATTTT. As protein: CATSRPDRGMSNQPQHF.

This rearrangement joins TRBV19 to TRBJ2-7; D unclear. Germline CDR1 is LNHDA and CDR2 is SQIVND (reference sequence). The CDR3 has 11 residues. V shed 11 bases and J shed 0 bases, with 8 bases lying between them. The chain's CDR3 is CACTDSYEQYF. The CDR3 region has the DNA TGTGCCTGCACAGACTCCTACGAGCAGTACTTC. Based on the CDR3 plus reference TRBV19 and TRBJ2-7, the full variable domain is DGGITQSPKYLFRKEGQNVTLSCEQNLNHDAMYWYRQDPGQGLRLIYYSQIVNDFQKGDIAEGYSVSREKKESFPLTVTSAQKNPTAFYLCACTDSYEQYFGPGTRLTVT.

This sequence joins TRBV7-8 and TRBJ2-2, with 10 nucleotides matching TRBD2. The V gene's germline CDR1 is SGHVS and CDR2 FQNEAQ. The CDR3 has 15 residues. V gave up 2 bases and J gave up 6 bases; unmatched junction bases: 3. The CDR3 region is CASSLNSGRAGELFF. The CDR3 bases are TGTGCCAGCAGCTTAAACAGCGGGAGGGCCGGGGAGCTGTTTTTT.

The chain uses TRBV28 and TRBJ1-3; 8 nucleotides line up with TRBD1. CDR1 and CDR2 (germline): MDHEN, SYDVKM. The CDR3 length is 16 residues. J was trimmed by 3 bases and V by 5 bases; bases with no gene match: 9. The CDR3 DNA sequence: TGTGCCAGCAGTACGACAGGGGACAAAGTTGGAAACACCATATATTTT. It translates to CASSTTGDKVGNTIYF.

The chain joins TRBV6-4 to TRBJ2-1; possibly TRBD1 for D (5 bases). Trimming cost V 5 bases and J 6 bases, with 17 bases left between them. The CDR3 sequence is 15 residues long. The germline gives CDR1 MRHNA, CDR2 SNTAGT. The DNA of the CDR3 is TGTGCCAGCAGTTTCCAGGGTCGTTTGGGCAATGAGCAGTTCTTC. This encodes CASSFQGRLGNEQFF.

V is TRBV10-3 and J is TRBJ2-6; possible D gene TRBD1, 5 bases. Looked up from germline, CDR1 is ENHRY and CDR2 is SYGVKD. Trimming pared 5 bases from V and 3 bases from J, leaving 11 bases between. The CDR3 is 15 residues long. This chain's CDR3 is CAISLQGSGANVLTF. The CDR3 DNA follows: TGTGCCATCAGTCTTCAGGGAAGTGGGGCCAACGTCCTGACTTTC.

This chain links TRBV9 with TRBJ1-1; D remains unclear. The CDR3 extends over 14 amino acids. CDR1 and CDR2 (germline): SGDLS, YYNGEE. V lost 4 bases, J lost 4 bases, and 14 bases lay in between. CDR3 coding DNA: TGTGCCAGCAGCACCAGTGAGGTGGGCACTGAAGCTTTCTTT. This gives the protein CASSTSEVGTEAFF.

The chain combines TRBV25-1 with TRBJ2-3; possible D gene TRBD1, 6 bases. The CDR3 loop spans 15 amino acids. V was shortened by 3 bases and J by 11 bases, with 21 bases between the two germline ends. CDR1 MGHDK and CDR2 SYGVNS come from the germline V gene. The CDR3 here is CASSEADSLRVRQYF. CDR3 in DNA: TGTGCCAGCAGTGAGGCGGACAGCCTCAGGGTTAGGCAGTATTTT.

Only a few counts were recorded for this clone. The chain combines TRBV27 with TRBJ2-5; maybe TRBD2 (5 bases). CDR1 is MNHEY, CDR2 SMNVEV, per germline (reference sequence). Trimming left V 5 bases short and J 0 bases short, with 7 bases between. The CDR3 has 13 residues. CDR3 loop: CASSRRDQETQYF. CDR3 DNA: TGTGCCAGCAGTAGGCGGGACCAAGAGACCCAGTACTTC.

The chain employs TRBV18 and TRBJ2-7; TRBD2 agrees at 11 bases. Trimming took 3 bases from V and 0 from J; bases not matched to a gene: 7. The length of the CDR3 is 17 residues. Germline CDR1 and CDR2: KGHSH and LQKENI. The CDR3 nucleotides read TGTGCCAGCTCACCGGGACTAGCGGACACGAGCTCCTACGAGCAGTACTTC. The encoded protein is CASSPGLADTSSYEQYF.

This sequence joins TRBV30 and TRBJ2-7; D perhaps matches TRBD2 (5 bases). V was pared by 1 base and J by 4 bases, with 11 bases between. Germline V lookup: CDR1 GTSNPN, CDR2 SVGIG (reference sequence). The CDR3 consists of 13 residues. CDR3 sequence reads: CAWSDWTEYEQYF. CDR3 in DNA: TGTGCCTGGAGTGATTGGACTGAGTACGAGCAGTACTTC.

The V and J genes are TRBV28 and TRBJ2-3; 9 nucleotides agree with TRBD2. Germline V lookup: CDR1 MDHEN, CDR2 SYDVKM. J gave up 2 bases and V 4 bases, and 16 bases lay outside the gene matches. The CDR3 runs 19 residues. The DNA of the CDR3 is TGTGCCAGCAGTTCGGGCCCTACTCATATAGCGGGAGTCACAGATACGCAGTATTTT. Its protein product is CASSSGPTHIAGVTDTQYF.

The rearrangement uses TRBV6-1 and TRBJ2-5; the D gene is possibly TRBD2 (6 bases). The CDR3 totals 13 residues. Trimming left V 4 bases short and J 5 bases short, with 11 bases between. CDR1 and CDR2 from the germline V gene are MNHNS and SASEGT. The DNA for the CDR3 is TGTGCCAGCAGTGGATTGGGGAGGGAGACCCAGTACTTC. Translated, it gives CASSGLGRETQYF.

This clone came up a few times. J is TRBJ1-5 and V is TRBV6-1; D unclear. Germline CDR1 and CDR2: MNHNS and SASEGT. The CDR3 covers 14 residues. V was clipped by 6 bases and J by 2 bases, with 11 bases between them. In DNA, the CDR3 is TGTGCCAGCAGAGAGTATATGGGCAATCAGCCCCAGCATTTT. Residues: CASREYMGNQPQHF.

This chain links TRBV30 with TRBJ1-1; tentatively, D is TRBD1 (5 bases). This CDR3 spans 15 amino acids. Trimming pared 0 bases from V and 2 bases from J, leaving 13 bases between. Germline V gene sequence: CDR1 GTSNPN, CDR2 SVGIG (reference sequence). In DNA, the CDR3 is TGTGCCTGGAGTGTACGAAGGGGCAGCAACACTGAAGCTTTCTTT. Amino acid sequence: CAWSVRRGSNTEAFF.

The V gene is TRBV5-1, the J gene TRBJ2-7; the D gene is possibly TRBD2 (5 bases). Per germline, CDR1 SGHRS and CDR2 YFSETQ. The CDR3 runs 16 residues. V was trimmed by 1 base and J by 0 bases, leaving 14 bases between them. The CDR3 sequence is CASSLRRFGNSYEQYF. CDR3 coding DNA: TGCGCCAGCAGCTTGAGGCGCTTCGGGAACTCCTACGAGCAGTACTTC.

This chain uses TRBV28 with TRBJ1-2; 7 bases align to TRBD1. Trimming cost V 1 base and J 9 bases; bases outside gene matches: 8. This CDR3 is 14 amino acids long. Germline loops: CDR1 MDHEN, CDR2 SYDVKM. The CDR3 protein is CASSLSDRLLSYTF. The DNA for the CDR3 is TGTGCCAGCAGTTTATCGGACAGGCTCCTGAGCTACACCTTC.

The table lists this clone with a count of one. The chain employs TRBV29-1 and TRBJ1-1, with D perhaps matching TRBD1 (6 bases). The CDR3 has 13 residues. The V gene lost 7 bases and the J gene lost 3 bases, with 15 bases spanning the gap. Germline V CDR1 and CDR2: SQVTM, ANQGSEA. The CDR3 loop is CSGSGGPHTEAFF. CDR3 bases: TGCAGCGGGAGCGGGGGGCCCCACACTGAAGCTTTCTTT.